What follows are 16 T cell receptor beta chains derived from one specimen sequenced in a study of shared clonotypes between healthy human individuals. Produced via immunoSEQ multiplex PCR; TCRdb's table is partial and in-frame only. The table includes roughly 850,000 clones, around 96% detected once. As defined, naive CD8 cells were CD45RO-negative and positively selected for CCR7, with terminally differentiated effector memory CD45RA+ cells excluded. The sample was naive CD8+ T cells sorted from blood. The receptors shown here come from a man aged 30 to 45 in good health.

V is TRBV21-1 and J is TRBJ2-7; the table gives TRBD2 as D, unverified against the DNA. TRBV21-1 corresponds to a pseudogene. The CDR3 extends over 15 amino acids. This chain's CDR3 is CASSKALAGGREQYF. In nucleotides, the CDR3 is TGTGCCAGCAGCAAAGCGCTAGCGGGAGGACGCGAGCAGTACTTC.

The chain combines TRBV6-1 with TRBJ1-2; no firm D call. The germline V gene encodes CDR1 MNHNS and CDR2 SASEGT. Trimming removed 2 bases at V and 5 bases at J, with 9 bases between. The CDR3 consists of 13 residues. CDR3 DNA sequence: TGTGCCAGCAGTGAATTAGGAGTATATGGCTACACCTTC. It is translated as CASSELGVYGYTF.

This clone was seen a single time. The chain recombines TRBV6-9 with TRBJ2-3; D possibly corresponds to TRBD2 (6 bases). This CDR3 contains 16 residues. Germline CDR1 reads MNHGY; CDR2 reads SVAAGI. The V end lost 6 bases, the J end lost 0 bases, and 16 bases lay between the germline ends. This CDR3 reads CASRPPGGPSTDTQYF. CDR3 DNA: TGTGCCAGCAGGCCGCCAGGAGGGCCAAGCACAGATACGCAGTATTTT.

The chain combines TRBV27 with TRBJ2-1, with D possibly matching TRBD2 (6 bases). The V and J ends lost 11 bases and 8 bases respectively, with 13 bases between them. This CDR3 contains 11 residues. Germline-derived CDR1 and CDR2 are MNHEY and SMNVEV (reference sequence). The CDR3: CAVHRRDEQFF. CDR3 bases: TGTGCCGTACACCGGAGGGATGAGCAGTTCTTC.

J is TRBJ2-1 and V is TRBV29-1; 7 bases map to TRBD1. From germline, CDR1 is SQVTM and CDR2 ANQGSEA. The V and J ends lost 7 bases and 6 bases, in that order; junction bases with no gene match: 6. The CDR3 spans 12 residues. The CDR3 DNA is TGCAGCGCCGGCTCAGGGGGCAATGAGCAGTTCTTC. Its protein is CSAGSGGNEQFF.

The CDR3 spells CASSIVAGREQYF. Here the CDR3 DNA reads TGTGCCAGTAGTATCGTAGCGGGGAGAGAGCAGTACTTC. V is TRBV19 and J is TRBJ2-7; 8 nucleotides agree with TRBD2. Unmatched junction bases numbered 5, after V lost 3 bases and J lost 7 bases. Germline V gives CDR1 LNHDA, CDR2 SQIVND (reference sequence). This CDR3 contains 13 residues.

V and J are TRBV27 and TRBJ2-7, with D hard to call. The CDR3 runs to 16 residues. Trimming pared 6 bases from V and 5 bases from J, leaving 23 bases between. CDR1 MNHEY and CDR2 SMNVEV come from the germline V gene (reference sequence). CDR3 amino acids: CASSLRPRQVTDEQYF. Here the CDR3 DNA reads TGTGCCAGCAGCTTAAGGCCTCGGCAGGTAACCGACGAGCAGTACTTC.

The chain combines TRBV28 with TRBJ2-3; the D is unclear. The CDR3 covers 14 residues. CDR1 MDHEN and CDR2 SYDVKM come from the germline V gene. Deletions cut 5 bases from V and 2 bases from J, with 11 bases between. The CDR3 DNA sequence: TGTGCCAGCAGTCTACCCCGTTTCACAGATACGCAGTATTTT. Residues: CASSLPRFTDTQYF. The whole variable domain, filled in from reference TRBV28 and TRBJ2-3, reads DVKVTQSSRYLVKRTGEKVFLECVQDMDHENMFWYRQDPGLGLRLIYFSYDVKMKEKGDIPEGYSVSREKKERFSLILESASTNQTSMYLCASSLPRFTDTQYFGPGTRLTVL.

The rearrangement joins TRBV7-9 to TRBJ2-5; D perhaps matches TRBD2 (6 bases). The germline V gene has CDR1 SEHNR and CDR2 FQNEAQ (reference sequence). V lost 4 bases and J 5 bases, leaving 11 bases between the germline ends. This CDR3 spans 13 amino acids. Written as DNA, the CDR3 is TGTGCCAGCAGCTCCCCGGGGGATGAGACCCAGTACTTC. It encodes CASSSPGDETQYF.

As concerns this clone: Within the sample, other DNA sequences also encode this same CDR3. The chain uses TRBV6-5 and TRBJ1-1, with D unresolved. Trimming took off 0 bases at V and 2 bases at J, with 7 bases between the two ends. Germline CDR1 and CDR2: MNHEY and SVGAGI. The CDR3 spans 14 residues. In DNA form, the CDR3 reads TGTGCCAGCAGTTACTCCGGGCTTAACACTGAAGCTTTCTTT. This translates into CASSYSGLNTEAFF.

This chain's CDR3 is CASSEGGSETQYF. For the CDR3, the DNA is TGTGCCAGCAGTGAGGGAGGTTCGGAGACCCAGTACTTC. This chain joins TRBV27 and TRBJ2-5; TRBD2 is a possible D gene (6 bases). This CDR3 has 13 amino acids. The germline CDR1 and CDR2 sequences are MNHEY and SMNVEV (reference sequence). Deletions cut 5 bases from V and 5 bases from J, with 12 bases between.

This chain connects TRBV7-7 to TRBJ2-5, with 7 nucleotides matching TRBD2. This CDR3 has 13 amino acids. Losses at the gene ends were 1 base for V and 5 bases for J; bases not matched to a gene: 1. CDR1 is SSHAT and CDR2 is FNYEAQ in the germline V gene (reference sequence). The CDR3 coding sequence is TGTGCCAGCAGCTTAGAGGGAGGGGAGACCCAGTACTTC. The encoded protein is CASSLEGGETQYF.

V is TRBV19 and J is TRBJ1-3; D remains unclear. This CDR3 has 16 residues. CDR1 is LNHDA, CDR2 SQIVND, per germline (reference sequence). The V end lost 7 bases, the J end lost 2 bases, and 18 bases lay between the germline ends. Here the CDR3 DNA reads TGTGCCAGTACCCCCCCTAAGACGGATCCTGGAAACACCATATATTTT. Its translation: CASTPPKTDPGNTIYF.

The chain joins TRBV12-1 to TRBJ2-7; TRBD2 is the table's D call, not checked against the DNA. TRBV12-1 is classified as a pseudogene. The CDR3 extends over 16 amino acids. The CDR3 DNA reads as TGTGCCAGCAGCTTTGTGCTAGCGGGAGGGCCCTGCGAGCAGTACTTC. Translation gives CASSFVLAGGPCEQYF.

The V gene is TRBV13, the J gene TRBJ2-2, with 11 bases aligning to TRBD2. This CDR3 contains 15 residues. Unmatched junction bases numbered 6, after V lost 3 bases and J lost 9 bases. The V gene's germline CDR1 is PRHDT and CDR2 FYEKMQ (reference sequence). As DNA, the CDR3 is TGTGCCAGCAGCTTTCGGCTAGCGGGAGGCCGGGAGCTGTTTTTT. Protein product: CASSFRLAGGRELFF.

V and J are TRBV5-1 and TRBJ1-2; D ambiguous. The CDR3 has 13 residues. The germline V and J ends were trimmed by 0 bases and 1 base, with 4 bases remaining between them. Germline V gene sequence: CDR1 SGHRS, CDR2 YFSETQ. CDR3: CASSLGLNYGYTF. The CDR3 DNA is TGCGCCAGCAGCTTGGGCCTTAACTATGGCTACACCTTC.